This T cell receptor beta chain was recovered during a study of T-cell reconstitution after alpha-beta-depleted transplantation in children. Trimming shortened V by 2 bases and J by 12 bases, and 16 bases separated the two germline ends. Germline assignment: CDR1 MNHNS and CDR2 SASEGT. CDR3 length: 13 amino acids. This clonotype was counted only a few times. Its antigen remains unknown. The library targeted TCRbeta and was prepared with unique molecular identifiers. TCRdb fed the PCR reads into MiXCR, producing one record per CDR3 protein. The table has some 100,000 distinct CDR3 sequences, about 25% seen once; the top ten hold about a fifth. Overall study results and limits: Some patients' high day-60 TCRbeta diversity was attributed to recipient cells surviving conditioning. After transplant, at about two months, alpha-beta T cells were reportedly derived from several hundred expanded graft clones.

This specimen was PBMCs, taken before TCRalphabeta/CD19-depleted stem cell transplant. This TCR derives from a boy aged 2-15 years with acute lymphoblastic leukemia, due to receive a stem cell transplant. The rearrangement links TRBV6-1 to TRBJ1-2; the D is unclear. Written as DNA, the CDR3 is TGTGCCAGCAGTGAACCGGGGTGGAGCGGCGACACCTTC. Translation gives CASSEPGWSGDTF.